This T cell receptor (beta chain) was obtained from a study of PD-1 blockade in classical Hodgkin lymphoma (dated by TCRdb to about 2020). With respect to the entire study: Nivolumab dosing was 3 mg/kg intravenously every 2 weeks, continuing until either disease progression or unacceptable toxicity. The study used CyTOF and TCR beta sequencing to define a peripheral blood immune signature of response to PD-1 blockade in classical Hodgkin lymphoma.

From a lookup of the germline V gene (reference sequence), CDR1 and CDR2 are MNHEY and SMNVEV. V is trimmed back by 4 bases and J by 3 bases, and the junction contains 4 bases that no gene match accounts for. The CDR3 starts with the cysteine, ends with the phenylalanine, and has 15 residues. Only CDR3 DNA remains: 45 bases, in frame from the first base. The time point label corresponds to: cycle 4 day 1 (C4D1), after more than five weeks of nivolumab. Every trial patient had relapsed after autologous stem cell transplantation, and cohorts A, B and C differed in prior brentuximab vedotin exposure. The trial cohort was composed of approximately 56 patients with relapsed/refractory classical Hodgkin lymphoma, for whom complete response, partial response or progressive disease was recorded as best overall response. Trial patients were treated with single-agent nivolumab in the multi-cohort phase II CheckMate 205 trial. Best overall response was determined by an independent review committee according to the 2007 International Working Group response criteria. Trial PBMCs were collected just before the start of nivolumab (C1D1) and during therapy at cycle 2 day 1 and cycle 4 day 1. Peripheral blood was collected in 8 mL Vacutainer Cell Preparation Tubes, from which PBMCs were isolated by centrifugation and then cryopreserved.

A remark on this clone: The antigen this receptor binds is unknown. No much larger clone is present one base from it, and per-base qualities are unavailable.

Genomic DNA was extracted with the Qiagen DNeasy kit from unsorted PBMCs and from negatively selected CD4+ and CD8+ fractions. Using primers that anneal to V and J segments, immunoSEQ multiplex PCR amplified the TCR beta CDR3 regions. A synthetic immune receptor repertoire was used to minimize amplification bias, and remaining bias was computationally removed after sequencing. As for how the authors treated the data: Repertoire diversity was quantified as the Shannon entropy index using custom Python scripts. Unsorted, CD4+ and CD8+ repertoires were analyzed separately, except for combined analyses in which CD4+ and CD8+ sequences were merged in silico. A clone counted as expanded when the clone's frequency after treatment rose at least 2-fold relative to C1D1, and clones undetected at baseline were given a pseudocount of 0.5. Clones with 0 or 1 copy at C1D1 were classified as singleton clones, and clones with 2 or more copies were classified as non-singleton clones. By matching protein sequences in sorted samples from the same patient, clones expanded in unsorted samples were annotated as CD4+, CD8+ or unknown. Wilcoxon tests were applied to paired samples to test diversity changes from C1D1 to C4D1. The table comes from immuneACCESS by way of TCRdb, which keeps in-frame sequences with V and J called. Part of the clones is missing from these tables; in studies checked, under half for an unresolved V gene and the rest for unknown reasons. V and J calls and clone size are those listed in that table; D and trimming were worked out from the DNA. Across this sample there are tens of thousands of clones, with approximately 90% seen only once. The top ten hold under 3% of the sample.

Beyond this particular receptor, the publication reports: Newly diagnosed patients were reported to have lower baseline TCR diversity than healthy donors, and relapsed/refractory patients were reported to have lower baseline TCR diversity still. Lower diversity was observed in patients in whom nivolumab was started less than 1 year after ASCT, and these patients were excluded from later analyses so that confounding by immune reconstitution would be avoided. Trial patients achieving complete response had baseline diversity similar to newly diagnosed patients, whereas partial responders and progressors had significantly lower diversity. The study covered only a single clinical trial cohort, and the causes of the repertoire differences, possibly disease activity or prior therapy, were still not defined. A significant rise by C4D1 was seen in CD4+ but not CD8+ TCR diversity (p=0.0027 vs p=0.16), with the rise being most apparent in complete responders (p=0.02).

The input for sequencing was peripheral blood mononuclear cells (PBMCs), taken before the fourth cycle of nivolumab. The TCR was taken from a human donor with classical Hodgkin lymphoma. This sequence uses TRBV27 and TRBJ1-4; 8 of the junction bases match TRBD1. The sequence in DNA is TGTGCCAGCAGTTCCACAGGGGGGCCTAATGAAAAACTGTTTTTT. Its translation reads: CASSSTGGPNEKLFF.